This is a list of T cell receptor beta chains from one sample in a study of technical replicates of blood from a few donors. The assay was immunoSEQ multiplex PCR, and TCRdb's table has in-frame clones only and misses some. This repertoire shows almost 85,000 clones, almost 98% found once; its top ten account for more than 0.15%. The sequencing sample was made of T cells isolated from PBMCs. These receptor sequences come from a human donor in good health. Both conserved end residues are part of each CDR3. The D gene is left open where the match is weak. Clone size is shown for a subset of rows, as once, few, many or a class of expanded clone.

.	TRBV9	16	.	TRBJ2-1	CASSVGGTYPSNEQFF	TGTGCCAGCAGCGTAGGAGGGACTTATCCTTCAAATGAGCAGTTCTTC
.	TRBV5-4	17	TRBD2	TRBJ2-2	CASSLVGGGLNTGELFF	TGTGCCAGCAGCTTGGTCGGCGGGGGGCTGAACACCGGGGAGCTGTTTTTT
.	TRBV12-5	13	.	TRBJ1-1	CASGLVGSTEAFF	TGTGCTAGTGGTTTGGTAGGGAGCACTGAAGCTTTCTTT
.	TRBV5-4	16	TRBD2	TRBJ2-7	CASSFMTSGRALEQYF	TGTGCCAGCAGCTTTATGACTAGCGGGAGGGCCTTGGAGCAGTACTTC
.	TRBV7-9	13	.	TRBJ2-5	CASSSGRGETQYF	TGTGCCAGCAGCTCTGGGCGTGGAGAGACCCAGTACTTC
.	TRBV28	14	TRBD1	TRBJ1-2	CASRTGERVYGYTF	TGTGCCAGCAGGACAGGGGAAAGGGTATATGGCTACACCTTC
.	TRBV5-1	15	.	TRBJ2-5	CASTQGWGTEETQYF	TGCGCCAGCACTCAGGGTTGGGGTACCGAAGAGACCCAGTACTTC
.	TRBV11-2	13	.	TRBJ2-7	CASSLRQVQEAYF	TGTGCCAGCAGCCTCCGACAGGTTCAAGAGGCGTACTTC
.	TRBV28	21	.	TRBJ2-3	CASSSLLRRVLHQRRGDTQYF	TGTGCCAGCAGTTCTCTTCTAAGGCGGGTACTCCACCAAAGGAGGGGTGATACGCAGTATTTT
.	TRBV11-3	18	TRBD2	TRBJ2-3	CASSRLAGEGFSTDTQYF	TGTGCCAGCAGCCGACTAGCGGGAGAAGGGTTCAGCACAGATACGCAGTATTTT
.	TRBV19	22	TRBD2	TRBJ2-7	CASSNRDRGRLAGGPRSYEQYF	TGTGCCAGTAGTAACCGGGACAGGGGTCGACTAGCGGGAGGGCCCCGATCCTACGAGCAGTACTTC
.	TRBV6-5	14	.	TRBJ2-7	CASSYGSGAYEQYF	TGTGCCAGCAGTTACGGGAGCGGAGCCTACGAGCAGTACTTC
.	TRBV7-9	14	TRBD2	TRBJ2-7	CASSGTSVSYEQYF	TGTGCCAGCAGCGGGACTAGCGTGTCCTACGAGCAGTACTTC
.	TRBV14	17	.	TRBJ1-1	CASSQGGVRGMNTEAFF	TGTGCCAGCAGCCAAGGAGGGGTCCGCGGGATGAACACTGAAGCTTTCTTT
.	TRBV29-1	12	TRBD1	TRBJ2-1	CSVFGQADEQFF	TGCAGCGTTTTCGGACAGGCGGATGAGCAGTTCTTC
.	TRBV4-1	17	TRBD2	TRBJ2-1	CASRLRTSGRLVSEQFF	TGCGCCAGCAGACTGCGGACTAGCGGGAGACTAGTGAGTGAGCAGTTCTTC
.	TRBV7-6	16	TRBD2	TRBJ2-5	CASSSDGASGRKTQYF	TGTGCCAGCAGCTCCGACGGGGCTAGCGGGAGGAAGACCCAGTACTTC
.	TRBV5-6	15	TRBD1	TRBJ1-5	CASSFQGVGNQPQHF	TGTGCCAGCAGTTTTCAGGGGGTTGGCAATCAGCCCCAGCATTTT
.	TRBV28	15	TRBD1	TRBJ2-7	CASYKGDRAPYEQYF	TGTGCCAGCTACAAGGGGGACAGAGCCCCCTACGAGCAGTACTTC
.	TRBV11-3	13	TRBD1	TRBJ1-1	CASSSETGVAAFF	TGTGCCAGCAGCTCAGAAACAGGGGTGGCTGCTTTCTTT
.	TRBV5-4	13	.	TRBJ2-1	CASSILAGNEQFF	TGTGCCAGCAGCATACTAGCCGGCAATGAGCAGTTCTTC
.	TRBV19	12	.	TRBJ1-5	CASSLLREPQHF	TGTGCCAGTAGTTTATTACGGGAGCCCCAGCATTTT
.	TRBV5-4	16	.	TRBJ1-2	CASSLRRGALSYGYTF	TGTGCCAGCAGCTTGCGGCGGGGGGCCTTAAGCTATGGCTACACCTTC
once	TRBV7-9	12	.	TRBJ1-1	CASSLEQARAFF	TGTGCCAGCAGCTTAGAACAGGCCAGGGCTTTCTTT
.	TRBV9	17	TRBD1	TRBJ2-5	CASSGRDRVPTQETQYF	TGTGCCAGCAGCGGCCGGGACAGGGTCCCCACCCAAGAGACCCAGTACTTC
.	TRBV13	16	TRBD1	TRBJ2-7	CASSSLRDRALGEQYF	TGTGCCAGCAGTTCTCTCCGGGACAGGGCGTTGGGCGAGCAGTACTTC
.	TRBV29-1	13	TRBD2	TRBJ2-7	CSVEGGRAYEQYF	TGCAGCGTTGAAGGCGGGAGGGCCTACGAGCAGTACTTC
.	TRBV20-1	11	.	TRBJ2-2	CSVDGTGELFF	TGCAGTGTAGACGGGACCGGGGAGCTGTTTTTT
.	TRBV27	17	TRBD1	TRBJ2-7	CASSSGRPGQLNHEQYF	TGTGCCAGCAGTTCAGGCCGGCCGGGACAGTTGAACCACGAGCAGTACTTC
.	TRBV6-1	14	TRBD1	TRBJ1-5	CASRGTGPNQPQHF	TGTGCCAGCAGGGGGACAGGGCCGAATCAGCCCCAGCATTTT
.	TRBV30	15	.	TRBJ2-5	CAWSGLWGRRETQYF	TGTGCCTGGAGTGGCCTATGGGGGAGGAGGGAGACCCAGTACTTC
.	TRBV28	15	.	TRBJ1-2	CASSALAGAYYGYTF	TGTGCCAGCAGTGCGTTGGCAGGGGCTTACTATGGCTACACCTTC
.	TRBV27	12	.	TRBJ1-4	CASSFLNEKLFF	TGTGCCAGCAGTTTCCTCAATGAAAAACTGTTTTTT
.	TRBV7-9	15	TRBD1	TRBJ1-2	CASSIGQGANYGYTF	TGTGCCAGCAGCATTGGACAGGGGGCTAACTATGGCTACACCTTC
.	TRBV12-5	13	.	TRBJ2-5	CASGRGRSETQYF	TGTGCTAGTGGCCGGGGGAGGTCGGAGACCCAGTACTTC
.	TRBV4-2	16	.	TRBJ1-2	CASSQDQGGYSYGYTF	TGTGCCAGCAGCCAAGACCAGGGAGGGTATAGCTATGGCTACACCTTC